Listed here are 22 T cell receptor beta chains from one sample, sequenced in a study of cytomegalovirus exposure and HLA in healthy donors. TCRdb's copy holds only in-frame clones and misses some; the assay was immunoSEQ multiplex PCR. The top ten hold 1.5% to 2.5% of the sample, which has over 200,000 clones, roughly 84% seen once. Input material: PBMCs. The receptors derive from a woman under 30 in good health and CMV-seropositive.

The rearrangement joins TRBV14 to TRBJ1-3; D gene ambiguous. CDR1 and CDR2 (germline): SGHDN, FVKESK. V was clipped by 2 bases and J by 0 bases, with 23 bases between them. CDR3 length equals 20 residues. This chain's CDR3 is CASSQKNREAALLSGNTIYF. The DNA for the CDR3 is TGTGCCAGCAGCCAAAAAAACCGGGAGGCAGCCCTACTCTCTGGAAACACCATATATTTT.

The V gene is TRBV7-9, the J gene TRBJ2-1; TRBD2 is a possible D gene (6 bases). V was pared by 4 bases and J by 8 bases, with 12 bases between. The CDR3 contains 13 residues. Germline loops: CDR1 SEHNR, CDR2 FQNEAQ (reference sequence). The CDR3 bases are TGTGCCAGCAGCTCCGGGGGAAACCATGAGCAGTTCTTC. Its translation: CASSSGGNHEQFF. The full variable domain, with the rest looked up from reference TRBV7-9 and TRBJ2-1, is DTGVSQNPRHKITKRGQNVTFRCDPISEHNRLYWYRQTLGQGPEFLTYFQNEAQLEKSRLLSDRFSAERPKGSFSTLEIQRTEQGDSAMYLCASSSGGNHEQFFGPGTRLTVL.

The CDR3 spells CASSPGLAGVSYEQYF. DNA of the CDR3: TGTGCCAGCAGCCCAGGACTAGCGGGCGTCTCCTACGAGCAGTACTTC. The chain employs TRBV5-4 and TRBJ2-7; 11 nucleotides align to TRBD2. The trim removed 4 bases at V and 0 bases at J, leaving 6 bases unmatched. Germline V gene lookup returns CDR1 SGHNT and CDR2 YYREEE (reference sequence). The CDR3 has 16 amino acids. Full variable domain (remainder filled in from reference TRBV5-4 and TRBJ2-7): ETGVTQSPTHLIKTRGQQVTLRCSSQSGHNTVSWYQQALGQGPQFIFQYYREEENGRGNFPPRFSGLQFPNYSSELNVNALELDDSALYLCASSPGLAGVSYEQYFGPGTRLTVT.

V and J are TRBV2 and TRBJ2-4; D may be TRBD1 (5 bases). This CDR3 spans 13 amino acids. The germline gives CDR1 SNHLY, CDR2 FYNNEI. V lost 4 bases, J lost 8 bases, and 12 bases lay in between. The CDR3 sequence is CASSGQGRDIQYF. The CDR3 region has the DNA TGTGCCAGCAGTGGGCAGGGTAGGGACATTCAGTACTTC.

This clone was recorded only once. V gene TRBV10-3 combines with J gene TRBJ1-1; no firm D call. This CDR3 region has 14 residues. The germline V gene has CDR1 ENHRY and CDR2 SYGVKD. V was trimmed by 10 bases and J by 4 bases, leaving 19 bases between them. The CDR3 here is CATSGVLGSTEAFF. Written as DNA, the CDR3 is TGTGCCACCTCAGGCGTCTTGGGTAGCACTGAAGCTTTCTTT.

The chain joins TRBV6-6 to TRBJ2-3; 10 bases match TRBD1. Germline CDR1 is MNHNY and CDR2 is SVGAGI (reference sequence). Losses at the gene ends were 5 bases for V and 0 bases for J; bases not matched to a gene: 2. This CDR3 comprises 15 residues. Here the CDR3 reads CASSPGQGSTDTQYF. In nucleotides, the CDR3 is TGTGCCAGCAGTCCGGGACAGGGGAGCACAGATACGCAGTATTTT.

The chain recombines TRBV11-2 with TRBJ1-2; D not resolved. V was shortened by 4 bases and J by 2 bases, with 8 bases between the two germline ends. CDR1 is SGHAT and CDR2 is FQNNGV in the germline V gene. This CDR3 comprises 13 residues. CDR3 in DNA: TGTGCCAGCAGCTCGACGGAGAACTATGGCTACACCTTC. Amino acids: CASSSTENYGYTF.

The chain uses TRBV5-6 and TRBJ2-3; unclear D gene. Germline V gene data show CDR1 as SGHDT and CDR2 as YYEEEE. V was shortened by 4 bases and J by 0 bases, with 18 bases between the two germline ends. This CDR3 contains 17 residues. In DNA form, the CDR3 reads TGTGCCAGCAGCCCGGATCTTCTGCGGAGCAGCACAGATACGCAGTATTTT. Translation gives CASSPDLLRSSTDTQYF.

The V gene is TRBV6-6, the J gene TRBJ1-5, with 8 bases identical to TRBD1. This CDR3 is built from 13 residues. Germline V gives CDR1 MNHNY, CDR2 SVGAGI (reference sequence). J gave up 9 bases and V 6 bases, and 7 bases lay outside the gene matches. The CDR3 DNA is TGTGCCAGCAGCCCCTCACAGGGGGGGCCCCAGCATTTT. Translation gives CASSPSQGGPQHF.

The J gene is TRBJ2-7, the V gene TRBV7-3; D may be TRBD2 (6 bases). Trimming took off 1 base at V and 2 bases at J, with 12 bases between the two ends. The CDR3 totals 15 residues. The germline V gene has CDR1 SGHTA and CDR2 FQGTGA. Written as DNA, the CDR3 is TGTGCCAGCAGCTTAAGACCCGGACTAACCTACGAGCAGTACTTC. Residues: CASSLRPGLTYEQYF.

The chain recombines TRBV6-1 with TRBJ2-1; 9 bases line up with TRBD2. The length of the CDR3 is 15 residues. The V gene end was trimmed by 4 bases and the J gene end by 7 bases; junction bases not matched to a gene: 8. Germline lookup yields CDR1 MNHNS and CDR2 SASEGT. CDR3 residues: CASSGSGSWGNEQFF. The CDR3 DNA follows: TGTGCCAGCAGTGGTAGCGGGAGCTGGGGGAATGAGCAGTTCTTC.

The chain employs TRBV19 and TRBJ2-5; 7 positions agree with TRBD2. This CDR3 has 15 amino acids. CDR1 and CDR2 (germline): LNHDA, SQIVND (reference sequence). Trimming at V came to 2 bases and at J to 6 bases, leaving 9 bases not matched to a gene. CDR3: CASSIQRERGKTQYF. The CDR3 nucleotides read TGTGCCAGTAGTATACAGAGGGAGCGGGGTAAGACCCAGTACTTC.

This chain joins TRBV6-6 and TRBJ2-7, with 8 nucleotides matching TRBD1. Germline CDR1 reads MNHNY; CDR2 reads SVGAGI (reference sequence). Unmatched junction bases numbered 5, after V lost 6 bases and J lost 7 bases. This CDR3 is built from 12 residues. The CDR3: CASSDRGWEQYF. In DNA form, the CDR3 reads TGTGCCAGCAGCGACAGGGGCTGGGAGCAGTACTTC.

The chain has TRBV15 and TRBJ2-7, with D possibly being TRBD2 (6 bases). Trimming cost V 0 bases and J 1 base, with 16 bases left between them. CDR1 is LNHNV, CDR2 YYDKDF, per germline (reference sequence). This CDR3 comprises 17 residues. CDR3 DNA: TGTGCCACCAGCAGAGAGAATCCGGCGCGGGGTTCCTACGAGCAGTACTTC. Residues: CATSRENPARGSYEQYF.

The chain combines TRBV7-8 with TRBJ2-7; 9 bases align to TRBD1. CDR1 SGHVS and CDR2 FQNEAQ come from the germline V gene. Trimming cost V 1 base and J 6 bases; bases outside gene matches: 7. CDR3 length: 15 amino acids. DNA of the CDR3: TGTGCCAGCAGCTTAGGCGGGACAGGGCTATTCGAGCAGTACTTC. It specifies CASSLGGTGLFEQYF. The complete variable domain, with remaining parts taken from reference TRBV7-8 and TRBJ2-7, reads GAGVSQSPRYKVAKRGQDVALRCDPISGHVSLFWYQQALGQGPEFLTYFQNEAQLDKSGLPSDRFFAERPEGSVSTLKIQRTQQEDSAVYLCASSLGGTGLFEQYFGPGTRLTVT.

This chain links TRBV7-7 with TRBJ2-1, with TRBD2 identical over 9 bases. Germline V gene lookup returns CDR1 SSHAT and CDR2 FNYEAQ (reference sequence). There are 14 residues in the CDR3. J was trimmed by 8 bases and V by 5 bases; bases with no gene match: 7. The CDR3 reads CASSVTSGSHEQFF. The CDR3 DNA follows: TGTGCCAGCAGCGTGACTAGCGGCTCCCATGAGCAGTTCTTC.

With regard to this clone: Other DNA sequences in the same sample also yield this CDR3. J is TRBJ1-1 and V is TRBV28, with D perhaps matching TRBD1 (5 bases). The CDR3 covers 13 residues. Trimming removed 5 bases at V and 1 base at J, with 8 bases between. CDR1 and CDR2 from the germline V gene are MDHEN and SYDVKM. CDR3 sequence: CASSLGRNTEAFF. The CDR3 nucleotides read TGTGCCAGCAGTCTGGGGCGGAACACTGAAGCTTTCTTT.

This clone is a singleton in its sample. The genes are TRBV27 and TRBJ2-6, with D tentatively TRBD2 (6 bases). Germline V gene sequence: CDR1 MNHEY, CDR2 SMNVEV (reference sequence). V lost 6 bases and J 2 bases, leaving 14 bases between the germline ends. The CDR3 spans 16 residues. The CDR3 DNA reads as TGTGCCAGCAGCTCCTACTCGGGAGCTGGGGCCAACGTCCTGACTTTC. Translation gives CASSSYSGAGANVLTF.

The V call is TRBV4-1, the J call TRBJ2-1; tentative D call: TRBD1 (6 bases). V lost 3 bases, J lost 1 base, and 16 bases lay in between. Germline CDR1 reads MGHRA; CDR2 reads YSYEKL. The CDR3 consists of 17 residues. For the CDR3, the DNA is TGCGCCAGCAGCCACCTATCACAGGGCCCGTCCTACAATGAGCAGTTCTTC. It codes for CASSHLSQGPSYNEQFF.

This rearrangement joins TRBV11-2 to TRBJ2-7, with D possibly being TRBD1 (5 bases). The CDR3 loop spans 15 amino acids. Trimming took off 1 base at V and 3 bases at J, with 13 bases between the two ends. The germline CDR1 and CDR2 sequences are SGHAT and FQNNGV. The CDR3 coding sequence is TGTGCCAGCAGCTTAGGGTCAGGGCCTCACTACGAGCAGTACTTC. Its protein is CASSLGSGPHYEQYF.

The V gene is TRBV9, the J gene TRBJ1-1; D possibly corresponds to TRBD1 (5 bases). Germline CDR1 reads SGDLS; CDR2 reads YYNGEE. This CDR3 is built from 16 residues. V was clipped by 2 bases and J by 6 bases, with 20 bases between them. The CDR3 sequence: CASSVLLGGWGAEAFF. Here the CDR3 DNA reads TGTGCCAGCAGCGTCCTTCTGGGGGGTTGGGGGGCTGAAGCTTTCTTT.

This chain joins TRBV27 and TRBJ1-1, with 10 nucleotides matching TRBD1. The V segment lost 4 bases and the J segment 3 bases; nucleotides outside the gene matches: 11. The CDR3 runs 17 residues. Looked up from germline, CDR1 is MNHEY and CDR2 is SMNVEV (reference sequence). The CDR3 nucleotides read TGTGCCAGCAGTTCCTTGACCGCCGGGACAGGGGACACTGAAGCTTTCTTT. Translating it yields CASSSLTAGTGDTEAFF.